Presented here are 32 T cell receptor beta chains from one specimen sequenced in a study of long-term antiretroviral therapy in people with HIV. Survey-level resolution applied to immunoSEQ assay v3.0. The method was immunoSEQ multiplex PCR; TCRdb's version includes in-frame clones alone and lacks a portion of them. The sample carries 24,000 or so clones, around four fifths recorded once. The sequences come from unsorted PBMCs, collected 3 years after starting antiretroviral therapy. These receptors originate from a man younger than 35 with HIV.

The V and J genes are TRBV27 and TRBJ1-1; TRBD1 aligns across 7 bases. V gave up 3 bases and J gave up 5 bases; unmatched junction bases: 3. There are 13 residues in the CDR3. Germline V gene sequence: CDR1 MNHEY, CDR2 SMNVEV (reference sequence). As DNA, the CDR3 is TGTGCCAGCAGTTTGACAGGGTGGACTGAAGCTTTCTTT. Its translation: CASSLTGWTEAFF.

The chain combines TRBV19 with TRBJ1-5, with TRBD1 identical over 10 bases. V dropped 3 bases and J dropped 5; count of bases not matched to a gene: 1. Germline V gene data show CDR1 as LNHDA and CDR2 as SQIVND (reference sequence). The CDR3 contains 14 residues. CDR3 in DNA: TGTGCCAGTAGTATCGGGACAGGGGATCAGCCCCAGCATTTT. Amino acid sequence: CASSIGTGDQPQHF.

This chain connects TRBV30 to TRBJ1-6; D is uncertain. Trimming pared 0 bases from V and 6 bases from J, leaving 6 bases between. Germline assignment: CDR1 GTSNPN and CDR2 SVGIG (reference sequence). This CDR3 region has 13 residues. CDR3 in amino acids: CAWSVRSNSPLHF. For the CDR3, the DNA is TGTGCCTGGAGTGTCAGAAGTAATTCACCCCTCCACTTT.

V is TRBV11-3 and J is TRBJ2-3, with D unclear. The CDR3 sequence is 13 residues long. V was cut by 0 bases and J by 2 bases, with 3 bases left in between. Germline CDR1 reads SGHNT; CDR2 reads YENEEA. The CDR3 bases are TGTGCCAGCAGCTTAGAGGACACAGATACGCAGTATTTT. This encodes CASSLEDTDTQYF.

In this sample, this clone turned up once. The chain couples TRBV4-2 to TRBJ2-2; 12 nucleotides align to TRBD1. Germline CDR1 reads LGHNA; CDR2 reads YNFKEQ. The CDR3 covers 19 residues. The trim removed 3 bases at V and 5 bases at J, leaving 13 bases unmatched. The DNA of the CDR3 is TGTGCCAGCAGCCATGGACCGGGACAGGGGGCTATGCTAACCGGGGAGCTGTTTTTT. This gives the protein CASSHGPGQGAMLTGELFF.

The chain carries TRBV5-1 and TRBJ2-7; a possible D gene is TRBD1 (6 bases). Germline CDR1 reads SGHRS; CDR2 reads YFSETQ. Trimming cost V 7 bases and J 3 bases, with 20 bases left between them. This CDR3 spans 15 amino acids. CDR3 amino acids: CASGTSTGPHYEQYF. CDR3 in DNA: TGCGCCAGCGGTACCTCGACAGGCCCACACTACGAGCAGTACTTC.

The V call is TRBV5-6, the J call TRBJ2-7, with no clear D. The germline gives CDR1 SGHDT, CDR2 YYEEEE. V was pared by 4 bases and J by 1 base, with 3 bases between. This CDR3 contains 11 residues. The CDR3, as DNA: TGTGCCAGCAGCGGATCCTACGAGCAGTACTTC. Translation: CASSGSYEQYF.

The chain recombines TRBV7-9 with TRBJ2-1; a possible D gene is TRBD2 (7 bases). CDR3 size: 15 residues. Germline-derived CDR1 and CDR2 are SEHNR and FQNEAQ (reference sequence). The V end was cut by 5 bases, the J end by 8 bases, with 19 bases between. CDR3 DNA sequence: TGTGCCAGCAGCCCACACACGGGGGGCCCGGATGAGCAGTTCTTC. Translated, it gives CASSPHTGGPDEQFF.

The chain has TRBV7-9 and TRBJ1-1, with TRBD1 matching over 7 bases. This CDR3 has 15 amino acids. The J segment lost 3 bases and the V segment lost 1 base, leaving 5 bases of the junction unmatched. CDR1 is SEHNR and CDR2 is FQNEAQ in the germline V gene (reference sequence). The CDR3, as DNA: TGTGCCAGCAGCTTAGTTGAGGGGGCTGACACTGAAGCTTTCTTT. Its translation is CASSLVEGADTEAFF.

This clone was observed a single time. The chain is built from TRBV2 and TRBJ2-2; 10 bases agree with TRBD2. This CDR3 comprises 15 residues. After removal of 4 bases from V and 6 bases from J, the junction contained 5 bases not matched to a gene. The V gene's germline CDR1 is SNHLY and CDR2 FYNNEI. The CDR3 here is CASSGSGGSPGELFF. CDR3 DNA: TGTGCCAGCAGTGGTAGCGGGGGGAGTCCCGGGGAGCTGTTTTTT. Drawing the rest from reference TRBV2 and TRBJ2-2, the complete variable domain is EPEVTQTPSHQVTQMGQEVILRCVPISNHLYFYWYRQILGQKVEFLVSFYNNEISEKSEIFDDQFSVERPDGSNFTLKIRSTKLEDSAMYFCASSGSGGSPGELFFGEGSRLTVL.

J is TRBJ2-7 and V is TRBV10-3; D may be TRBD1 (5 bases). The CDR3 spans 14 residues. Per the germline V gene, CDR1 is ENHRY and CDR2 is SYGVKD. The germline V and J ends were trimmed by 5 bases and 2 bases, with 13 bases remaining between them. The CDR3 reads CAISSRAVTYEQYV. The CDR3, as DNA: TGTGCCATCAGTAGCAGGGCAGTCACCTACGAGCAGTACGTC.

This chain links TRBV6-1 with TRBJ1-4, with D perhaps matching TRBD1 (6 bases). The CDR3 sequence is 14 residues long. Trimming removed 6 bases at V and 3 bases at J, with 11 bases between. Germline-derived CDR1 and CDR2 are MNHNS and SASEGT. The CDR3 coding sequence is TGTGCCAGCAGCCGGACAGTGGCTAATGAAAAACTGTTTTTT. As protein: CASSRTVANEKLFF.

The V and J genes are TRBV7-9 and TRBJ2-1; D gene unclear. The V and J ends lost 4 bases and 8 bases respectively, with 15 bases between them. The germline gives CDR1 SEHNR, CDR2 FQNEAQ (reference sequence). The CDR3 loop spans 14 amino acids. The CDR3 protein is CASSSKVGEDEQFF. The CDR3 DNA is TGTGCCAGCAGCTCAAAGGTCGGAGAGGATGAGCAGTTCTTC.

This chain joins TRBV11-2 and TRBJ2-7; D is uncertain. Trimming removed 1 base at V and 6 bases at J, with 10 bases between. Germline V CDR1 and CDR2: SGHAT, FQNNGV. This CDR3 contains 13 residues. CDR3 sequence: CASSLGQLIEQYV. In DNA, the CDR3 is TGTGCCAGCAGCTTAGGGCAGTTGATCGAGCAGTACGTC.

The chain couples TRBV11-1 to TRBJ1-6, with D maybe TRBD1 (5 bases). This CDR3 has 14 residues. Trimming shortened V by 5 bases and J by 7 bases, and 12 bases separated the two germline ends. From germline, CDR1 is SGHAT and CDR2 FQDESV (reference sequence). The CDR3 is CASSQQVDNSPLHF. The DNA for the CDR3 is TGTGCCAGCAGCCAACAGGTTGACAATTCACCCCTCCACTTT. Full variable domain (outside the CDR3, taken from reference TRBV11-1 and TRBJ1-6): EAEVAQSPRYKITEKSQAVAFWCDPISGHATLYWYRQILGQGPELLVQFQDESVVDDSQLPKDRFSAERLKGVDSTLKIQPAELGDSAMYLCASSQQVDNSPLHFGNGTRLTVT.

The sample holds one count of this clone. The V gene is TRBV28, the J gene TRBJ2-3; a possible D gene is TRBD1 (5 bases). Germline V CDR1 and CDR2: MDHEN, SYDVKM. Trimming took off 5 bases at V and 2 bases at J, with 14 bases between the two ends. There are 15 residues in the CDR3. The DNA of the CDR3 is TGTGCCAGCAGTCCCTATGGGGCATACACAGATACGCAGTATTTT. Translating it yields CASSPYGAYTDTQYF.

The rearrangement uses TRBV6-1 and TRBJ2-1; possible D gene TRBD2, 6 bases. The ends were cut back, 4 bases at V and 3 bases at J, with 19 bases in the middle. CDR1 MNHNS and CDR2 SASEGT come from the germline V gene. The CDR3 consists of 17 residues. CDR3 bases: TGTGCCAGCAGTGGTATGCTAAGGACTACCCGCTACAATGAGCAGTTCTTC. It encodes CASSGMLRTTRYNEQFF.

This clone appeared a single time. The rearrangement uses TRBV9 and TRBJ2-2; D unclear. Trimming took 0 bases from V and 1 from J, leaving 16 bases between them. Germline loops: CDR1 SGDLS, CDR2 YYNGEE. CDR3 length: 18 amino acids. The DNA for the CDR3 is TGTGCCAGCAGCGTAGGCCGGCCCTTTGAAGAGAACACCGGGGAGCTGTTTTTT. Translation gives CASSVGRPFEENTGELFF. Based on the CDR3 plus reference TRBV9 and TRBJ2-2, the full variable domain is DSGVTQTPKHLITATGQRVTLRCSPRSGDLSVYWYQQSLDQGLQFLIQYYNGEERAKGNILERFSAQQFPDLHSELNLSSLELGDSALYFCASSVGRPFEENTGELFFGEGSRLTVL.

The chain has TRBV5-6 and TRBJ1-4; D is ambiguous. This CDR3 contains 15 residues. Germline V CDR1 and CDR2: SGHDT, YYEEEE. Trimming took 0 bases from V and 5 from J, leaving 11 bases between them. The DNA for the CDR3 is TGTGCCAGCAGCTTGGCGTTAACCGGGAATGAAAAACTGTTTTTT. Its protein is CASSLALTGNEKLFF.

This clone was seen a single time. The CDR3 nucleotides read TGTGCCAGCAGCGAGGGACCGATAGGGGGGCCCCAGCATTTT. The encoded protein is CASSEGPIGGPQHF. V is TRBV6-5 and J is TRBJ1-5; weak D call: TRBD1 (6 bases). The CDR3 has 14 residues. In germline, CDR1 is MNHEY, CDR2 SVGAGI. Trimming cost V 6 bases and J 9 bases, with 18 bases left between them.

V usage is TRBV9 and J usage is TRBJ2-1; D remains ambiguous. Trimming stripped 0 bases from V and 2 bases from J, with 9 bases between. This CDR3 has 15 residues. Germline CDR1 reads SGDLS; CDR2 reads YYNGEE. The CDR3 DNA follows: TGTGCCAGCAGCGTAGCCCTTTCCCCCTACAATGAGCAGTTCTTC. This sequence encodes CASSVALSPYNEQFF.

The chain joins TRBV7-2 to TRBJ1-5, with a tentative D call TRBD1 (6 bases). CDR1 and CDR2 from the germline V gene are SGHTA and FQGNSA. V lost 4 bases and J 1 base, leaving 17 bases between the germline ends. The CDR3 contains 17 residues. The CDR3 loop reads CASSSKTGRWSNQPQHF. The CDR3 DNA is TGTGCCAGCAGCTCCAAAACAGGGAGATGGAGCAATCAGCCCCAGCATTTT.

The chain recombines TRBV5-8 with TRBJ1-2; D remains ambiguous. Germline V lookup: CDR1 SGHTS, CDR2 YDEGEE. The CDR3 sequence is 13 residues long. V was clipped by 3 bases and J by 8 bases, with 14 bases between them. The CDR3 here is CASSSGPTGGYTF. The CDR3, as DNA: TGTGCCAGCAGCTCCGGGCCTACTGGAGGCTACACCTTC.

V gene TRBV19 combines with J gene TRBJ2-1; the match to TRBD1 covers 7 bases. V lost 3 bases to trimming and J lost 1 base; unmatched junction nucleotides: 6. The CDR3 has 16 residues. Germline lookup yields CDR1 LNHDA and CDR2 SQIVND (reference sequence). CDR3 sequence reads: CASSISAGGSYNEQFF. The CDR3 DNA reads as TGTGCCAGTAGTATCTCCGCAGGGGGTTCCTACAATGAGCAGTTCTTC.

This clone was seen only once. This sequence joins TRBV4-1 and TRBJ1-1, with D tentatively TRBD1 (5 bases). Germline CDR1 is MGHRA and CDR2 is YSYEKL. The length of the CDR3 is 19 residues. V was shortened by 0 bases and J by 0 bases, with 20 bases between the two germline ends. The CDR3 region is CASSQERGPAGYMNTEAFF. The DNA for the CDR3 is TGCGCCAGCAGCCAAGAAAGGGGCCCTGCAGGTTACATGAACACTGAAGCTTTCTTT.

V usage is TRBV10-3 and J usage is TRBJ2-5; 10 bases agree with TRBD2. V lost 6 bases, J lost 5 bases, and 12 bases stayed unmatched. The germline CDR1 and CDR2 sequences are ENHRY and SYGVKD. The CDR3 runs to 16 residues. CDR3 protein: CAISTGSGGAGETQYF. The DNA for the CDR3 is TGTGCCATCAGCACGGGGAGCGGGGGGGCGGGTGAGACCCAGTACTTC.

This clone has just one count. J is TRBJ1-1 and V is TRBV27; D not resolved. The germline CDR1 and CDR2 sequences are MNHEY and SMNVEV (reference sequence). CDR3 length: 16 amino acids. The V gene lost 5 bases and the J gene lost 0 bases, with 16 bases spanning the gap. CDR3 nucleotides: TGTGCCAGCAGTCCGGCGATGATTGGGGTGAACACTGAAGCTTTCTTT. Translated, it gives CASSPAMIGVNTEAFF.

J is TRBJ2-5 and V is TRBV18; a weak D match, TRBD2 (5 bases). V lost 1 base, J lost 1 base, and 10 bases lay in between. Germline V gene sequence: CDR1 KGHSH, CDR2 LQKENI. The CDR3 loop spans 15 amino acids. CDR3 loop: CASSPLASLQETQYF. In nucleotides, the CDR3 is TGTGCCAGCTCACCACTAGCGAGCCTCCAAGAGACCCAGTACTTC.

The J gene is TRBJ2-3, the V gene TRBV9; tentative D call: TRBD2 (6 bases). The CDR3 loop spans 15 amino acids. The V and J ends lost 0 bases and 4 bases respectively, with 12 bases between them. The germline CDR1 and CDR2 sequences are SGDLS and YYNGEE. The CDR3 bases are TGTGCCAGCAGCGTAGTTGGAGGGTTCGCAGATACGCAGTATTTT. It is translated as CASSVVGGFADTQYF.

This clone was observed once. The V gene is TRBV7-6, the J gene TRBJ1-5; D gene ambiguous. Per the germline V gene, CDR1 is SGHVS and CDR2 is FNYEAQ. V lost 3 bases to trimming and J lost 6 bases, with 18 bases between them. The CDR3 extends over 16 amino acids. The chain's CDR3 is CASSFSVSSRPQPQHF. The DNA for the CDR3 is TGTGCCAGCAGCTTCAGTGTTTCGTCCAGACCTCAGCCCCAGCATTTT.

The genes are TRBV2 and TRBJ2-7; D perhaps matches TRBD1 (6 bases). The CDR3 spans 12 residues. In germline, CDR1 is SNHLY, CDR2 FYNNEI. The ends were cut back, 6 bases at V and 3 bases at J, with 9 bases in the middle. CDR3 sequence: CASSPGDYEQYF. CDR3 DNA sequence: TGTGCCAGCAGCCCAGGGGACTACGAGCAGTACTTC.

There are a few counts of this clone. The chain carries TRBV7-6 and TRBJ1-1, with D tentatively TRBD1 (6 bases). This CDR3 contains 13 residues. The V end lost 5 bases, the J end lost 3 bases, and 10 bases lay between the germline ends. CDR1 and CDR2 (germline): SGHVS, FNYEAQ. CDR3: CASSISGDTEAFF. The CDR3 DNA sequence: TGTGCCAGCAGCATCTCAGGGGACACTGAAGCTTTCTTT.